The rows below give T cell receptor beta chains drawn from one sample of a study of cytomegalovirus exposure and HLA in healthy donors. Only in-frame clones appear in the TCRdb table, and some are missing; sequencing was by immunoSEQ multiplex PCR. This sample has 150,000 to 200,000 clones, with around 78% found just once. The specimen was PBMCs. The receptors shown here come from a woman in her thirties in good health and CMV-seropositive. The CDR3 runs from the conserved cysteine through the conserved F or W. A D gene is named only where the DNA matches it firmly. Part of the rows lack a size; the others show once, few, many or a class for expanded clones.

V gene: TRBV29-1; clone size: NA; J gene: TRBJ2-3; D gene: TRBD1; CDR3 protein: CSGGQGSTDTQYF; CDR3 DNA: TGCAGCGGGGGACAGGGGAGCACAGATACGCAGTATTTT
V gene: TRBV10-1; clone size: NA; J gene: TRBJ2-5; D gene: TRBD1; CDR3 protein: CASSEGTGEETQYF; CDR3 DNA: TGCGCCAGCAGTGAGGGTACAGGGGAAGAGACCCAGTACTTC
V gene: TRBV6-5; clone size: NA; J gene: TRBJ1-1; D gene: NA; CDR3 protein: CASSYSGQPNTEAFF; CDR3 DNA: TGTGCCAGCAGTTACTCGGGACAACCAAACACTGAAGCTTTCTTT
V gene: TRBV6-1; clone size: NA; J gene: TRBJ1-5; D gene: NA; CDR3 protein: CASRDFGPQHF; CDR3 DNA: TGTGCCAGCAGGGACTTTGGGCCCCAGCATTTT
V gene: TRBV7-8; clone size: NA; J gene: TRBJ1-3; D gene: NA; CDR3 protein: CASSPTGNTIYF; CDR3 DNA: TGTGCCAGCAGCCCCACTGGAAACACCATATATTTT
V gene: TRBV20-1; clone size: NA; J gene: TRBJ2-1; D gene: NA; CDR3 protein: CSARDHNEQFF; CDR3 DNA: TGCAGTGCTAGAGATCATAATGAGCAGTTCTTC
V gene: TRBV5-1; clone size: NA; J gene: TRBJ1-4; D gene: NA; CDR3 protein: CASSLEGLNGEKLFF; CDR3 DNA: TGCGCCAGCAGCTTGGAGGGGCTCAACGGTGAAAAACTGTTTTTT
V gene: TRBV5-1; clone size: NA; J gene: TRBJ2-6; D gene: TRBD1; CDR3 protein: CASSRTGVNSGANVLTF; CDR3 DNA: TGCGCCAGCAGCCGGACAGGGGTAAACTCCGGGGCCAACGTCCTGACTTTC
V gene: TRBV11-3; clone size: NA; J gene: TRBJ2-7; D gene: TRBD2; CDR3 protein: CASSSGLAGDEQYF; CDR3 DNA: TGTGCCAGCAGCTCGGGACTAGCGGGGGACGAGCAGTACTTC
V gene: TRBV19; clone size: once; J gene: TRBJ2-7; D gene: NA; CDR3 protein: CARGQGYEQYF; CDR3 DNA: TGTGCCAGGGGTCAGGGCTACGAGCAGTACTTC
V gene: TRBV6-1; clone size: few; J gene: TRBJ1-6; D gene: TRBD1; CDR3 protein: CASRGQSNSPLHF; CDR3 DNA: TGTGCCAGCAGGGGACAGAGTAATTCACCCCTCCACTTT
V gene: TRBV5-1; clone size: NA; J gene: TRBJ1-1; D gene: NA; CDR3 protein: CASSLESLGGTEAFF; CDR3 DNA: TGCGCCAGCAGCTTAGAGTCGCTAGGGGGCACTGAAGCTTTCTTT
V gene: TRBV9; clone size: NA; J gene: TRBJ2-2; D gene: TRBD2; CDR3 protein: CASSVDGGFGELFF; CDR3 DNA: TGTGCCAGCAGCGTAGACGGGGGGTTCGGGGAGCTGTTTTTT
V gene: TRBV9; clone size: NA; J gene: TRBJ1-2; D gene: TRBD1; CDR3 protein: CASSFRQGHYGYTF; CDR3 DNA: TGTGCCAGCAGCTTCCGACAGGGGCACTATGGCTACACCTTC
V gene: TRBV6-5; clone size: NA; J gene: TRBJ2-6; D gene: NA; CDR3 protein: CASRYGTTGANVLTF; CDR3 DNA: TGTGCCAGCAGGTACGGAACTACTGGGGCCAACGTCCTGACTTTC
V gene: TRBV7-8; clone size: NA; J gene: TRBJ1-4; D gene: NA; CDR3 protein: CASSSQFNEKLFF; CDR3 DNA: TGTGCCAGCAGTTCTCAGTTTAATGAAAAACTGTTTTTT
V gene: TRBV7-2; clone size: NA; J gene: TRBJ1-1; D gene: TRBD1; CDR3 protein: CASSLTGDTEAFF; CDR3 DNA: TGTGCCAGCAGCTTAACAGGGGACACTGAAGCTTTCTTT
V gene: TRBV14; clone size: NA; J gene: TRBJ1-2; D gene: NA; CDR3 protein: CASSQEEGYGYTF; CDR3 DNA: TGTGCCAGCAGCCAAGAGGAGGGGTATGGCTACACCTTC
V gene: TRBV27; clone size: NA; J gene: TRBJ2-3; D gene: TRBD1; CDR3 protein: CASSFQTGAVTDTQYF; CDR3 DNA: TGTGCCAGCAGTTTTCAGACAGGGGCCGTCACAGATACGCAGTATTTT
V gene: TRBV4-1; clone size: NA; J gene: TRBJ2-2; D gene: TRBD1; CDR3 protein: CASSQVDRESGELFF; CDR3 DNA: TGCGCCAGCAGCCAAGTTGACAGGGAGTCCGGGGAGCTGTTTTTT
V gene: TRBV5-1; clone size: NA; J gene: TRBJ2-7; D gene: NA; CDR3 protein: CASSPRGGRAYEQYF; CDR3 DNA: TGCGCCAGCAGCCCCAGGGGTGGGCGGGCCTACGAGCAGTACTTC
V gene: TRBV29-1; clone size: NA; J gene: TRBJ1-4; D gene: NA; CDR3 protein: CSVILWPTNEKLFF; CDR3 DNA: TGCAGCGTTATTCTCTGGCCGACTAATGAAAAACTGTTTTTT
V gene: TRBV6-6; clone size: few; J gene: TRBJ2-7; D gene: NA; CDR3 protein: CASSPPGFEQYF; CDR3 DNA: TGTGCCAGCAGCCCCCCGGGGTTCGAGCAGTACTTC
V gene: TRBV9; clone size: NA; J gene: TRBJ1-3; D gene: NA; CDR3 protein: CASSPRSAAGGNTIYF; CDR3 DNA: TGTGCCAGCAGCCCGCGTTCTGCAGCAGGAGGAAACACCATATATTTT
V gene: TRBV5-6; clone size: NA; J gene: TRBJ2-1; D gene: TRBD2; CDR3 protein: CASSPGVAGYNEQFF; CDR3 DNA: TGTGCCAGCAGCCCGGGGGTAGCGGGGTACAATGAGCAGTTCTTC
V gene: TRBV2; clone size: many; J gene: TRBJ2-3; D gene: NA; CDR3 protein: CASKTGEWVDTQYF; CDR3 DNA: TGTGCCAGCAAAACGGGAGAGTGGGTAGATACGCAGTATTTT
V gene: TRBV6-4; clone size: NA; J gene: TRBJ1-6; D gene: NA; CDR3 protein: CASSDSDNYNSPLHF; CDR3 DNA: TGTGCCAGCAGTGACTCGGACAACTATAATTCACCCCTCCACTTT
V gene: TRBV5-1; clone size: NA; J gene: TRBJ2-1; D gene: TRBD2; CDR3 protein: CASSIDSPGLAGSAGFF; CDR3 DNA: TGCGCCAGCAGCATAGATTCCCCGGGACTAGCGGGAAGCGCTGGGTTCTTC
V gene: TRBV5-1; clone size: NA; J gene: TRBJ2-7; D gene: NA; CDR3 protein: CASSLDGSPYEQYF; CDR3 DNA: TGCGCCAGCAGCTTGGACGGGAGTCCCTACGAGCAGTACTTC
V gene: TRBV9; clone size: NA; J gene: TRBJ2-3; D gene: TRBD2; CDR3 protein: CASSVGAGRDTQYF; CDR3 DNA: TGTGCCAGCAGCGTAGGAGCGGGGCGAGATACGCAGTATTTT
V gene: TRBV7-8; clone size: NA; J gene: TRBJ2-2; D gene: NA; CDR3 protein: CASAPMLNTGELFF; CDR3 DNA: TGTGCCAGCGCGCCAATGTTGAACACCGGGGAGCTGTTTTTT
V gene: TRBV2; clone size: NA; J gene: TRBJ1-4; D gene: NA; CDR3 protein: CASKNMRLPGGLFF; CDR3 DNA: TGTGCCAGCAAAAACATGAGGTTACCGGGTGGACTGTTTTTT
V gene: TRBV28; clone size: NA; J gene: TRBJ1-2; D gene: NA; CDR3 protein: CASSYEDSVYGYTF; CDR3 DNA: TGTGCCAGCAGTTATGAGGACAGTGTCTATGGCTACACCTTC
V gene: TRBV30; clone size: NA; J gene: TRBJ1-3; D gene: NA; CDR3 protein: CAWQISGNTIYF; CDR3 DNA: TGTGCCTGGCAAATTTCCGGAAACACCATATATTTT
V gene: TRBV7-2; clone size: NA; J gene: TRBJ1-2; D gene: NA; CDR3 protein: CASSLGQDDGYTF; CDR3 DNA: TGTGCCAGCAGCTTAGGCCAGGATGATGGCTACACCTTC
V gene: TRBV19; clone size: NA; J gene: TRBJ1-2; D gene: TRBD1; CDR3 protein: CASHDRVWTNYGYTF; CDR3 DNA: TGTGCCAGTCACGACAGGGTATGGACCAACTATGGCTACACCTTC
V gene: TRBV18; clone size: NA; J gene: TRBJ1-2; D gene: TRBD1; CDR3 protein: CASSGRTGGQSYTF; CDR3 DNA: TGTGCCAGCTCAGGGAGGACAGGGGGCCAAAGCTACACCTTC
V gene: TRBV7-2; clone size: NA; J gene: TRBJ1-1; D gene: NA; CDR3 protein: CASSFGLPNTEAFF; CDR3 DNA: TGTGCCAGCAGCTTTGGACTGCCGAACACTGAAGCTTTCTTT
V gene: TRBV12-5; clone size: NA; J gene: TRBJ1-5; D gene: NA; CDR3 protein: CASGRYEGQPQHF; CDR3 DNA: TGTGCTAGTGGCCGATATGAGGGACAGCCCCAGCATTTT
V gene: TRBV19; clone size: NA; J gene: TRBJ1-1; D gene: NA; CDR3 protein: CASSRVGGPNPTEAFF; CDR3 DNA: TGTGCCAGTAGTAGAGTGGGGGGTCCAAACCCCACTGAAGCTTTCTTT
V gene: TRBV18; clone size: NA; J gene: TRBJ1-2; D gene: NA; CDR3 protein: CASSPPYQGFGGYTF; CDR3 DNA: TGTGCCAGCTCACCACCGTATCAGGGGTTTGGTGGCTACACCTTC
V gene: TRBV27; clone size: once; J gene: TRBJ2-3; D gene: NA; CDR3 protein: CASSFSDRTDTQYF; CDR3 DNA: TGTGCCAGCAGTTTCTCGGACAGAACAGATACGCAGTATTTT
V gene: TRBV5-1; clone size: NA; J gene: TRBJ2-7; D gene: TRBD1; CDR3 protein: CASSSRTGGFFYEQCF; CDR3 DNA: TGCGCCAGCAGCTCCCGGACAGGGGGCTTCTTCTACGAGCAGTGCTTC
V gene: TRBV6-6; clone size: NA; J gene: TRBJ2-1; D gene: NA; CDR3 protein: CASSYGGGSYNEQFF; CDR3 DNA: TGTGCCAGCAGTTATGGCGGCGGCTCCTACAATGAGCAGTTCTTC
V gene: TRBV5-1; clone size: NA; J gene: TRBJ2-3; D gene: NA; CDR3 protein: CASSLVSGSTDTQYF; CDR3 DNA: TGCGCCAGCAGCTTGGTTAGCGGCAGCACAGATACGCAGTATTTT
V gene: TRBV27; clone size: NA; J gene: TRBJ1-2; D gene: NA; CDR3 protein: CASSLIQGANYGYTF; CDR3 DNA: TGTGCCAGCAGTTTAATACAGGGAGCAAACTATGGCTACACCTTC
V gene: TRBV2; clone size: NA; J gene: TRBJ1-4; D gene: TRBD1; CDR3 protein: CASSEAGTGGEKLFF; CDR3 DNA: TGTGCCAGCAGTGAAGCAGGAACAGGGGGTGAAAAACTGTTTTTT
V gene: TRBV11-3; clone size: NA; J gene: TRBJ1-1; D gene: NA; CDR3 protein: CASSLLPLYPGDTEAFF; CDR3 DNA: TGTGCCAGCAGCTTATTACCCCTTTACCCGGGGGACACTGAAGCTTTCTTT